One sample yielded the 32 T cell receptor beta chains listed below, sequenced in a study of shared clonotypes between healthy human individuals. Profiled with immunoSEQ multiplex PCR; TCRdb holds only in-frame clones, not every one. Of about 510,000 clones in the sample, nearly 80% are singletons; the top ten hold around 13%. Sequencing was done on a sample of PBMCs. The receptor source for this set is a woman aged 35 to 49 in good health. Some clones in this sample may be carry-over from other donors' samples.

Concerning this clone: This specimen includes other DNA sequences encoding the same CDR3. The chain employs TRBV6-4 and TRBJ2-7; the match to TRBD1 covers 11 bases. The CDR3 has 14 residues. J gave up 4 bases and V 3 bases, and 2 bases lay outside the gene matches. CDR1 and CDR2 from the germline V gene are MRHNA and SNTAGT. CDR3 protein: CASSEGQGGYEQYF. CDR3 sequence (DNA): TGTGCCAGCAGTGAGGGACAGGGGGGGTACGAGCAGTACTTC.

CDR3 residues: CASSPSIISGRYNEQFF. For the CDR3, the DNA is TGTGCCAGCAGTCCCAGCATCATCTCGGGGCGCTACAATGAGCAGTTCTTC. V gene TRBV27 combines with J gene TRBJ2-1, with D tentatively TRBD1 or TRBD2 (5 bases each). The germline gives CDR1 MNHEY, CDR2 SMNVEV (reference sequence). The V end lost 5 bases, the J end lost 3 bases, and 20 bases lay between the germline ends. The CDR3 loop spans 17 amino acids.

This clone has a handful of counts. The chain carries TRBV9 and TRBJ1-1; D unclear. Looked up from germline, CDR1 is SGDLS and CDR2 is YYNGEE. Trimming took 4 bases from V and 5 from J, leaving 6 bases between them. The CDR3 is 11 amino acids. The CDR3 DNA reads as TGTGCCAGCAGCCCTCAAACTGAAGCTTTCTTT. Amino acid sequence: CASSPQTEAFF.

Concerning this clone itself: Different DNA sequences within this sample yield the same CDR3. This chain uses TRBV9 with TRBJ2-2; D not certain. V lost 0 bases and J lost 1, with 4 bases in between. Germline-derived CDR1 and CDR2 are SGDLS and YYNGEE. CDR3 length: 14 amino acids. CDR3 in DNA: TGTGCCAGCAGCGTAGTCGGGAACACCGGGGAGCTGTTTTTT. Translating gives CASSVVGNTGELFF.

The genes are TRBV7-9 and TRBJ2-5; the match to TRBD2 covers 7 bases. Trimming took 7 bases from V and 5 from J; bases not matched to a gene: 13. The CDR3 extends over 15 amino acids. Germline CDR1 is SEHNR and CDR2 is FQNEAQ (reference sequence). The CDR3 loop reads CASNPRMGGMETQYF. Written as DNA, the CDR3 is TGTGCCAGCAACCCCCGGATGGGAGGGATGGAGACCCAGTACTTC.

This clone was recorded only once. The chain employs TRBV5-1 and TRBJ1-2; D is possibly TRBD1 (5 bases). CDR1 and CDR2 from the germline V gene are SGHRS and YFSETQ. The CDR3 runs to 13 residues. The V and J ends lost 0 bases and 4 bases respectively, with 7 bases between them. DNA for the CDR3: TGCGCCAGCAGCTTGGCGGGGCGCTATGGCTACACCTTC. Its translation is CASSLAGRYGYTF.

J is TRBJ2-1 and V is TRBV27; the match to TRBD2 covers 8 bases. Germline-derived CDR1 and CDR2 are MNHEY and SMNVEV (reference sequence). V lost 6 bases, J lost 7 bases, and 5 bases stayed unmatched. CDR3 length: 13 residues. This CDR3 is CASRLSGSNEQFF. The CDR3 DNA follows: TGTGCCAGCAGGCTCAGCGGGAGTAATGAGCAGTTCTTC.

For the CDR3, the DNA is TGTGCCAGCAGCTTAGATGGCGACCAAGAGACCCAGTACTTC. Its protein is CASSLDGDQETQYF. The chain has TRBV7-9 and TRBJ2-5, with no clear D. The CDR3 covers 14 residues. Trimming pared 1 base from V and 0 bases from J, leaving 6 bases between. The germline V gene encodes CDR1 SEHNR and CDR2 FQNEAQ (reference sequence).

The chain combines TRBV30 with TRBJ2-5; 10 positions match TRBD2. CDR1 GTSNPN and CDR2 SVGIG come from the germline V gene (reference sequence). Losses at the gene ends were 0 bases for V and 4 bases for J; bases not matched to a gene: 8. The CDR3 has 16 residues. CDR3 DNA: TGTGCCTGGAGTGTGGGGGCTAGCGGGAGCGGAGAGACCCAGTACTTC. This codes for CAWSVGASGSGETQYF.

The rearrangement links TRBV18 to TRBJ2-7, with TRBD1 identical over 9 bases. This CDR3 region has 18 residues. CDR1 KGHSH and CDR2 LQKENI come from the germline V gene. The V gene end was trimmed by 3 bases and the J gene end by 4 bases; junction bases not matched to a gene: 16. This CDR3 is CASSPPSPGTGSSYEQYF. The CDR3 DNA reads as TGTGCCAGCTCACCCCCAAGCCCCGGGACAGGGAGTTCGTACGAGCAGTACTTC.

This chain links TRBV7-6 with TRBJ2-2; weak D call: TRBD2 (5 bases). This CDR3 region has 14 residues. Germline V gene data show CDR1 as SGHVS and CDR2 as FNYEAQ. V was trimmed by 4 bases and J by 4 bases, leaving 10 bases between them. This chain's CDR3 is CASSSPRATGELFF. The CDR3 DNA reads TGTGCCAGCAGCTCCCCGCGGGCCACCGGGGAGCTGTTTTTT.

This rearrangement joins TRBV7-3 to TRBJ1-1; D is unclear. Deletions cut 1 base from V and 4 bases from J, with 7 bases between. Germline CDR1 is SGHTA and CDR2 is FQGTGA. CDR3 size: 13 residues. Written as DNA, the CDR3 is TGTGCCAGCAGCTTAAAAATGGGCACTGAAGCTTTCTTT. This encodes CASSLKMGTEAFF.

J is TRBJ2-2 and V is TRBV30; D perhaps matches TRBD1 (5 bases). V lost 2 bases and J lost 9, with 16 bases in between. Looked up from germline, CDR1 is GTSNPN and CDR2 is SVGIG (reference sequence). This CDR3 contains 14 residues. Here the CDR3 reads CAWSPLIRGRELFF. The CDR3 coding sequence is TGTGCCTGGAGTCCCCTCATTAGGGGTCGGGAGCTGTTTTTT.

The J gene is TRBJ1-6, the V gene TRBV30; possibly TRBD1 for D (5 bases). Germline-derived CDR1 and CDR2 are GTSNPN and SVGIG (reference sequence). V was clipped by 0 bases and J by 7 bases, with 13 bases between them. The CDR3 spans 15 residues. The CDR3 loop reads CAWSVRTWGNSPLHF. The DNA of the CDR3 is TGTGCCTGGAGTGTTAGAACATGGGGGAATTCACCCCTCCACTTT.

About this clone itself: A single base separates this from a much larger clone, so it may be a read error. The sample has other DNA sequences that encode this CDR3 too. The chain has TRBV11-2 and TRBJ2-3, with 7 bases that match TRBD2. V gave up 3 bases and J gave up 0 bases; unmatched junction bases: 0. There are 14 residues in the CDR3. The germline CDR1 and CDR2 sequences are SGHAT and FQNNGV. The CDR3 sequence is CASSFSGSTDTQYF. DNA for the CDR3: TGTGCCAGCAGCTTTAGCGGGAGCACAGATACGCAGTATTTT.

This clone was detected ten times or more. The chain combines TRBV7-2 with TRBJ2-5; D gene unclear. The CDR3 runs to 12 residues. Between the trimmed V and J ends, which lost 4 bases and 9 bases, there was a span of 12 bases. The germline CDR1 and CDR2 sequences are SGHTA and FQGNSA. The CDR3 nucleotides are TGTGCCAGCAGCTCTCTGACCTGGGCCCAGTACTTC. Translation gives CASSSLTWAQYF.

The chain carries TRBV9 and TRBJ2-5; 9 bases agree with TRBD2. The end of the DNA fits TRBJ2-7 better, so the J call may be wrong. The CDR3 is made up of 13 amino acids. Germline loops: CDR1 SGDLS, CDR2 YYNGEE. In DNA, the CDR3 is TGTGCCAGCAGCGACCGACTAGCGGCCGAGCAGTACTTC. It encodes CASSDRLAAEQYF.

The genes are TRBV9 and TRBJ2-7; D perhaps matches TRBD2 (6 bases). This CDR3 is built from 16 residues. Looked up from germline, CDR1 is SGDLS and CDR2 is YYNGEE. V was clipped by 0 bases and J by 1 base, with 14 bases between them. The CDR3 region is CASSVDPAGRSYEQYF. The CDR3 coding sequence is TGTGCCAGCAGCGTAGACCCGGCCGGGAGATCCTACGAGCAGTACTTC. The full variable domain, with the rest looked up from reference TRBV9 and TRBJ2-7, is DSGVTQTPKHLITATGQRVTLRCSPRSGDLSVYWYQQSLDQGLQFLIQYYNGEERAKGNILERFSAQQFPDLHSELNLSSLELGDSALYFCASSVDPAGRSYEQYFGPGTRLTVT.

The rearrangement links TRBV18 to TRBJ1-4, with 8 bases lining up with TRBD1. Germline V gene lookup returns CDR1 KGHSH and CDR2 LQKENI. V was pared by 3 bases and J by 5 bases, with 11 bases of the junction left unmatched. The CDR3 has 17 residues. CDR3 sequence (DNA): TGTGCCAGCTCACCCATAACAGGGGGAGCCGGGAATGAAAAACTGTTTTTT. This sequence encodes CASSPITGGAGNEKLFF.

The chain uses TRBV28 and TRBJ1-1, with D possibly being TRBD1 (6 bases). The CDR3 length is 15 residues. V lost 4 bases and J 4 bases, leaving 16 bases between the germline ends. Per germline, CDR1 MDHEN and CDR2 SYDVKM. The CDR3 is CASSSERQGPTEAFF. For the CDR3, the DNA is TGTGCCAGCAGTTCAGAGCGCCAGGGGCCCACTGAAGCTTTCTTT. Full variable domain (remainder filled in from reference TRBV28 and TRBJ1-1): DVKVTQSSRYLVKRTGEKVFLECVQDMDHENMFWYRQDPGLGLRLIYFSYDVKMKEKGDIPEGYSVSREKKERFSLILESASTNQTSMYLCASSSERQGPTEAFFGQGTRLTVV.

CDR3 sequence: CASSAGTTGANVLTF. CDR3 in DNA: TGTGCCAGCAGCGCCGGGACAACTGGGGCCAACGTCCTGACTTTC. The V call is TRBV28, the J call TRBJ2-6, with a possible D match to TRBD1 (6 bases). Germline V lookup: CDR1 MDHEN, CDR2 SYDVKM. V dropped 6 bases and J dropped 2 bases, with 11 bases sitting between them. The CDR3 has 15 residues. The full variable domain, rest sourced from reference TRBV28 and TRBJ2-6, is DVKVTQSSRYLVKRTGEKVFLECVQDMDHENMFWYRQDPGLGLRLIYFSYDVKMKEKGDIPEGYSVSREKKERFSLILESASTNQTSMYLCASSAGTTGANVLTFGAGSRLTVL.

This clone appeared a few times. V gene TRBV11-2 combines with J gene TRBJ1-1; unclear D gene. The V gene's germline CDR1 is SGHAT and CDR2 FQNNGV. The V gene lost 1 base and the J gene lost 7 bases, with 7 bases spanning the gap. This CDR3 spans 12 amino acids. CDR3 coding DNA: TGTGCCAGCAGCTTAGTCGCATTTGAAGCTTTCTTT. The encoded protein is CASSLVAFEAFF.

Remarks on this clone: The same CDR3 is also encoded by other DNA sequences in this sample. The rearrangement uses TRBV7-9 and TRBJ2-1, with 9 bases lining up with TRBD2. The J segment lost 2 bases and the V segment lost 4 bases, leaving 3 bases of the junction unmatched. Germline values: CDR1 SEHNR, CDR2 FQNEAQ (reference sequence). The CDR3 runs to 15 residues. The DNA of the CDR3 is TGTGCCAGCAGCTCGCTAGCGGGGCCCTACAATGAGCAGTTCTTC. It yields the protein CASSSLAGPYNEQFF.

V gene TRBV11-2 combines with J gene TRBJ1-4; D call uncertain. The V end lost 5 bases, the J end lost 13 bases, and 14 bases lay between the germline ends. The CDR3 length is 12 residues. Germline V CDR1 and CDR2: SGHAT, FQNNGV. CDR3 loop: CASSPELGVLFF. The CDR3 DNA reads as TGTGCCAGCAGCCCGGAGTTGGGTGTACTGTTTTTT. Full variable domain (rest looked up from reference TRBV11-2 and TRBJ1-4): EAGVAQSPRYKIIEKRQSVAFWCNPISGHATLYWYQQILGQGPKLLIQFQNNGVVDDSQLPKDRFSAERLKGVDSTLKIQPAKLEDSAVYLCASSPELGVLFFGSGTQLSVL.

The chain uses TRBV7-3 and TRBJ2-5, with D perhaps being TRBD1 or TRBD2 (5 bases each). CDR1 SGHTA and CDR2 FQGTGA come from the germline V gene. The CDR3 runs to 14 residues. The V end was cut by 5 bases, the J end by 5 bases, with 15 bases between. Written as DNA, the CDR3 is TGTGCCAGCAGCCTCGGTCGACGGGGCGAGACCCAGTACTTC. It yields the protein CASSLGRRGETQYF. Looking up the rest from reference TRBV7-3 and TRBJ2-5 gives the full variable domain: GAGVSQTPSNKVTEKGKYVELRCDPISGHTALYWYRQSLGQGPEFLIYFQGTGAADDSGLPNDRFFAVRPEGSVSTLKIQRTERGDSAVYLCASSLGRRGETQYFGPGTRLLVL.

This clone has more than one count but fewer than ten. The chain employs TRBV9 and TRBJ1-4; weak D call: TRBD1 (5 bases). From germline, CDR1 is SGDLS and CDR2 YYNGEE. Trimming shortened V by 3 bases and J by 4 bases, and 13 bases separated the two germline ends. There are 15 residues in the CDR3. The CDR3 coding sequence is TGTGCCAGCAGCGGATCAACAGGTTATAATGAAAAACTGTTTTTT. Residues: CASSGSTGYNEKLFF.

The chain carries TRBV25-1 and TRBJ1-4, with D possibly being TRBD1 (5 bases). With 3 bases removed from V and 5 bases from J, the gap between germline ends came to 10 bases. Germline assignment: CDR1 MGHDK and CDR2 SYGVNS. The CDR3 consists of 14 residues. CDR3 DNA: TGTGCCAGCAGTGATCCGGCAGGGAATGAAAAACTGTTTTTT. It specifies CASSDPAGNEKLFF.

The rearrangement joins TRBV7-7 to TRBJ2-1; 8 bases are a match to TRBD1. Germline CDR1 reads SSHAT; CDR2 reads FNYEAQ (reference sequence). V was clipped by 4 bases and J by 4 bases; unmatched bases: 12. The CDR3 totals 17 residues. CDR3 sequence: CASSSGFGQGPYNEQFF. DNA for the CDR3: TGTGCCAGCAGCTCCGGATTTGGACAGGGACCTTACAATGAGCAGTTCTTC.

This chain connects TRBV11-1 to TRBJ2-3; 8 bases map to TRBD2. Germline CDR1 is SGHAT and CDR2 is FQDESV (reference sequence). The V gene end was trimmed by 3 bases and the J gene end by 2 bases; junction bases not matched to a gene: 1. The CDR3 consists of 14 residues. The CDR3 nucleotides are TGTGCCAGCAGCTTTAGCGGGAACACAGATACGCAGTATTTT. Its protein product is CASSFSGNTDTQYF. The full variable domain, with the rest looked up from reference TRBV11-1 and TRBJ2-3, is EAEVAQSPRYKITEKSQAVAFWCDPISGHATLYWYRQILGQGPELLVQFQDESVVDDSQLPKDRFSAERLKGVDSTLKIQPAELGDSAMYLCASSFSGNTDTQYFGPGTRLTVL.

The chain joins TRBV9 to TRBJ1-1, with no clear D. The CDR3 totals 13 residues. V gave up 0 bases and J gave up 1 base, with 4 bases separating them. Germline V gene lookup returns CDR1 SGDLS and CDR2 YYNGEE. The CDR3 reads CASSVVANTEAFF. The CDR3 DNA sequence: TGTGCCAGCAGCGTAGTAGCGAACACTGAAGCTTTCTTT.

The chain couples TRBV7-9 to TRBJ1-2; TRBD1 might be the D (5 bases). This CDR3 contains 14 residues. From germline, CDR1 is SEHNR and CDR2 FQNEAQ (reference sequence). V dropped 2 bases and J dropped 3 bases, with 10 bases sitting between them. CDR3 protein: CASSLRGSDYGYTF. In DNA form, the CDR3 reads TGTGCCAGCAGCTTAAGGGGAAGCGACTATGGCTACACCTTC. The whole variable domain, filled in from reference TRBV7-9 and TRBJ1-2, reads DTGVSQNPRHKITKRGQNVTFRCDPISEHNRLYWYRQTLGQGPEFLTYFQNEAQLEKSRLLSDRFSAERPKGSFSTLEIQRTEQGDSAMYLCASSLRGSDYGYTFGSGTRLTVV.

V gene TRBV19 combines with J gene TRBJ2-7, with D tentatively TRBD1 (6 bases). V lost 1 base and J 2 bases, leaving 12 bases between the germline ends. CDR3 length: 15 residues. Germline loops: CDR1 LNHDA, CDR2 SQIVND (reference sequence). CDR3 in amino acids: CASSIGQGKTYEQYF. The CDR3 nucleotides read TGTGCCAGTAGTATAGGTCAGGGGAAAACCTACGAGCAGTACTTC.